This is a list of T cell receptor beta chains from one sample in a study of CD8 T cells in Susac syndrome. TCRdb re-called the immunoSEQ multiplex PCR reads with MiXCR, one entry per CDR3 protein. The data contain more than 150,000 distinct CDR3 sequences, about 90% of them singletons. Material: CD4+ T cells from PBMCs. The receptors shown here come from a human donor in good health. Both conserved end residues are part of each CDR3. Fields, in order: V gene, clone size, D gene, J gene, CDR3 protein, CDR3 DNA. D genes are given only for firm matches. Size values are once, few and many counts, or a class for expanded clones, and some rows have none.

>TRBV25-1|.|.|TRBJ2-2
CASSEFRGANTGELFF
TGTGCCAGCAGTGAATTTAGAGGCGCGAACACCGGGGAGCTGTTTTTT
>TRBV7-2|.|.|TRBJ2-5
CASSLALFQYF
TGTGCCAGCAGCTTAGCTCTGTTCCAGTACTTC
>TRBV5-1|.|TRBD2|TRBJ2-1
CASSLANSGGGNEQFF
TGCGCCAGCAGCTTGGCGAATAGCGGGGGGGGAAATGAGCAGTTCTTC
>TRBV7-2|.|TRBD2|TRBJ2-1
CASSPQGAGVYNEQFF
TGTGCCAGCAGCCCCCAGGGAGCGGGGGTGTACAATGAGCAGTTCTTC
>TRBV6-1|.|TRBD1|TRBJ2-5
CASSGNRGRETQYF
TGTGCCAGCAGTGGAAACAGGGGGCGAGAGACCCAGTACTTC
>TRBV3-1|.|TRBD2|TRBJ2-1
CASRGGSDNEQFF
TGTGCTTCACGGGGGGGCTCCGACAATGAGCAGTTCTTC
>TRBV29-1|.|.|TRBJ2-2
CSVGWAGGELFF
TGCAGCGTTGGCTGGGCTGGCGGGGAGCTGTTTTTT
>TRBV18|.|.|TRBJ1-2
CASAAGEHYGYTF
TGTGCCAGCGCGGCAGGGGAGCACTATGGCTACACCTTC
>TRBV7-2|.|.|TRBJ2-7
CASSFGGQNYEQYF
TGTGCCAGCAGCTTCGGGGGACAGAACTACGAGCAGTACTTC
>TRBV28|.|TRBD1|TRBJ2-5
CASSSTGLGETQYF
TGTGCCAGCAGTTCGACAGGGCTTGGGGAGACCCAGTACTTC
>TRBV7-9|once|.|TRBJ2-5
CASSFSQGRQETQYF
TGTGCCAGCAGCTTCAGTCAGGGGAGACAAGAGACCCAGTACTTC
>TRBV4-3|.|.|TRBJ2-3
CASSQPARGIPSTDTQYF
TGCGCCAGCAGCCAACCGGCGAGGGGGATACCGAGCACAGATACGCAGTATTTT
>TRBV29-1|.|.|TRBJ2-5
CSVEGGYQETQYF
TGCAGCGTTGAAGGGGGCTACCAAGAGACCCAGTACTTC
>TRBV7-6|.|.|TRBJ2-5
CASSKDRGGETQYF
TGTGCCAGCAGCAAAGACAGGGGAGGGGAGACCCAGTACTTC
>TRBV29-1|.|TRBD2|TRBJ2-1
CSVLSGRVDNEQFF
TGCAGCGTTCTTAGCGGGAGAGTGGACAATGAGCAGTTCTTC
>TRBV28|.|.|TRBJ2-1
CASKIDGGNEQFF
TGTGCCAGCAAGATTGACGGGGGCAATGAGCAGTTCTTC
>TRBV6-5|.|TRBD1|TRBJ1-5
CASSYGAGGQPQHF
TGTGCCAGCAGTTACGGGGCAGGGGGTCAGCCCCAGCATTTT
>TRBV28|.|.|TRBJ1-5
CASSFHQPQHF
TGTGCCAGCAGTTTTCATCAGCCCCAGCATTTT
>TRBV9|once|.|TRBJ2-5
CASSVGSSQDRGQYF
TGTGCCAGCAGCGTAGGATCCTCCCAGGATCGCGGCCAGTACTTC
>TRBV27|once|.|TRBJ2-2
CASSSSGHNTGELFF
TGTGCCAGCAGTTCCTCCGGCCACAACACCGGGGAGCTGTTTTTT
>TRBV27|.|TRBD1|TRBJ2-7
CASSRVGQGAYEQYF
TGTGCCAGCAGTCGGGTAGGACAGGGGGCCTACGAGCAGTACTTC
>TRBV20-1|.|TRBD2|TRBJ2-2
CSATGTSGSVVTGELFF
TGCAGTGCCACCGGGACTAGCGGGAGTGTTGTCACCGGGGAGCTGTTTTTT
>TRBV19|.|.|TRBJ2-7
CASSQGVSYEQYF
TGTGCCAGTAGTCAGGGCGTATCCTACGAGCAGTACTTC
>TRBV7-2|.|TRBD2|TRBJ2-3
CASSLAGGTDTQYF
TGTGCCAGCAGTTTAGCGGGGGGTACAGATACGCAGTATTTT
>TRBV2|.|.|TRBJ1-1
CASRGDRGATEAFF
TGTGCCAGCAGGGGAGACCGGGGGGCCACTGAAGCTTTCTTT
>TRBV3-1|.|.|TRBJ2-5
CASSQGQKETQYF
TGTGCCAGCAGCCAAGGGCAGAAAGAGACCCAGTACTTC
>TRBV2|.|TRBD1|TRBJ2-5
CASSPGTVTETQYF
TGTGCCAGCAGCCCCGGGACAGTTACAGAGACCCAGTACTTC
>TRBV29-1|.|.|TRBJ2-7
CSVGGRVYEQYF
TGCAGCGTCGGGGGTCGGGTCTACGAGCAGTACTTC
>TRBV7-2|.|.|TRBJ2-7
CASSWDKSYEQYF
TGTGCCAGCAGCTGGGACAAGTCCTACGAGCAGTACTTC
>TRBV30|once|.|TRBJ2-5
CARGASANQETQYF
TGTGCCCGAGGGGCTAGCGCTAACCAAGAGACCCAGTACTTC
>TRBV30|.|.|TRBJ2-7
CAWSLATTYEQYF
TGTGCCTGGAGTCTAGCGACTACCTACGAGCAGTACTTC
>TRBV12-3/TRBV12-4|.|.|TRBJ2-1
CASSLWTGEQFF
TGTGCCAGCAGTTTATGGACGGGAGAGCAGTTCTTC
>TRBV7-9|.|.|TRBJ1-5
CASSPRGSQDQPQHF
TGTGCCAGCAGCCCCCGAGGAAGTCAGGATCAGCCCCAGCATTTT
>TRBV18|.|.|TRBJ2-2
CASSPGDSTGELFF
TGTGCCAGCTCACCAGGGGATTCCACCGGGGAGCTGTTTTTT
>TRBV10-3|.|.|TRBJ2-5
CAISESTTDQETQYF
TGTGCCATCAGTGAGTCGACAACGGATCAAGAGACCCAGTACTTC
>TRBV6-5|.|TRBD2|TRBJ2-7
CASSYPGLAGGRPYEQYF
TGTGCCAGCAGTTACCCGGGACTAGCGGGAGGGAGGCCCTACGAGCAGTACTTC
>TRBV7-9|.|.|TRBJ2-1
CASSQSVYHNEQFF
TGTGCCAGCAGCCAGTCGGTCTACCACAATGAGCAGTTCTTC
>TRBV7-2|.|TRBD1|TRBJ1-5
CASSTDRVQPQHF
TGTGCCAGCAGCACCGACAGGGTTCAGCCCCAGCATTTT
>TRBV7-2|.|.|TRBJ2-2
CASSLSLAGTGELFF
TGTGCCAGCAGCTTGTCTTTGGCGGGCACCGGGGAGCTGTTTTTT
>TRBV19|.|.|TRBJ2-4
CASRGNIQYF
TGTGCCAGTAGGGGAAACATTCAGTACTTC
>TRBV7-2|.|.|TRBJ1-5
CASSFGLGGDQPQHF
TGTGCCAGCAGTTTTGGGCTAGGAGGGGATCAGCCCCAGCATTTT
>TRBV4-1|.|TRBD1|TRBJ1-2
CASSHMGQGALGGYTF
TGCGCCAGCAGCCATATGGGACAGGGGGCCCTTGGTGGCTACACCTTC
>TRBV7-8|.|.|TRBJ1-1
CASSFPPYTEAFF
TGTGCCAGCAGCTTCCCGCCGTACACTGAAGCTTTCTTT
>TRBV20-1|once|.|TRBJ2-7
CSARGVSSGTYEQYF
TGCAGTGCTAGAGGAGTGAGTAGCGGTACCTACGAGCAGTACTTC
>TRBV6-4|.|.|TRBJ2-5
CASSVRGRQETQYF
TGTGCCAGCAGCGTCCGGGGGCGGCAAGAGACCCAGTACTTC
>TRBV20-1|.|.|TRBJ1-5
CSARDGSGNQPQHF
TGCAGTGCTAGAGACGGGAGTGGCAATCAGCCCCAGCATTTT
>TRBV7-2|.|.|TRBJ1-5
CASSSFLVGGGQPQHF
TGTGCCAGCAGCTCCTTCCTCGTGGGAGGCGGCCAGCCCCAGCATTTT
>TRBV25-1|.|TRBD1|TRBJ2-1
CASKTSGTGLYNEQFF
TGTGCCAGCAAAACCTCCGGGACAGGGTTATACAATGAGCAGTTCTTC
>TRBV5-4|.|.|TRBJ1-2
CASRAGNSIYGYTF
TGTGCCAGCAGAGCCGGAAATTCCATCTATGGCTACACCTTC
>TRBV5-1|.|.|TRBJ2-7
CASSLFTRGYEQYF
TGCGCCAGCAGCTTGTTTACTAGGGGCTACGAGCAGTACTTC
>TRBV6-6|.|TRBD1|TRBJ1-3
CASRATGGSGNTIYF
TGTGCCAGCAGGGCCACAGGGGGCTCTGGAAACACCATATATTTT
>TRBV2|.|.|TRBJ1-1
CASSFYDGAEAFF
TGTGCCAGCAGTTTTTATGACGGCGCTGAAGCTTTCTTT